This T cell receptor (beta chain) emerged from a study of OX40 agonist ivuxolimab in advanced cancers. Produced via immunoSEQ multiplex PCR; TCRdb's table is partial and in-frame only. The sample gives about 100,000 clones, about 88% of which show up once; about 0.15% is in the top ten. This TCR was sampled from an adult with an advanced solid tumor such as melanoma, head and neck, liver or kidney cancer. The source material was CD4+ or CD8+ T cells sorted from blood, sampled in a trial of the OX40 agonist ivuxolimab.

The CDR3 region is CASSQAFPAGGGETQYF. CDR3 sequence (DNA): TGCGCCAGCAGCCAAGCATTTCCGGCGGGAGGGGGGGAGACCCAGTACTTC. J is TRBJ2-5 and V is TRBV4-1; the match to TRBD2 covers 9 bases. V lost 1 base and J lost 5; bases outside the gene matches: 11. Germline V CDR1 and CDR2: MGHRA, YSYEKL. The CDR3 contains 17 residues.